The rows below give T cell receptor beta chains drawn from one sample of a study of blood T cell repertoires in COVID-19. Libraries were prepared by immunoSEQ multiplex PCR; TCRdb keeps only in-frame clonotypes and omits some of them. The sample includes about 76,000 clones, more than 75% of them seen just once. Material for sequencing was peripheral blood. The receptors derive from a man aged 55-75 years with COVID-19, enrolled during active disease. Both conserved end residues are part of each CDR3. The order of the fields is V gene, D gene, J gene, clone size, CDR3 DNA, CDR3 protein. A D gene is named only where the DNA matches it firmly. The size entry is marked missing in some rows and otherwise reads once, few, many or a size class.

V gene: TRBV4-1; D gene: NA; J gene: TRBJ2-1; clone size: NA; CDR3 DNA: TGCGCCAGCAGCCAAGATCTTGGGGGGAATGAGCAGTTCTTC; CDR3 protein: CASSQDLGGNEQFF
V gene: TRBV3-1/TRBV3-2; D gene: TRBD1; J gene: TRBJ1-2; clone size: NA; CDR3 DNA: TGTGCCAGCAGCCTCCGGGACAGCTATGGCTACACCTTC; CDR3 protein: CASSLRDSYGYTF
V gene: TRBV19; D gene: TRBD2; J gene: TRBJ2-5; clone size: NA; CDR3 DNA: TGTGCCAGTAGTATAGACCCCTCACGGGGGGGCCCCTCGGAGACCCAGTACTTC; CDR3 protein: CASSIDPSRGGPSETQYF
V gene: TRBV5-1; D gene: NA; J gene: TRBJ1-3; clone size: NA; CDR3 DNA: TGCGCCAGCAGCTTGAATGGGATGCAGCAGGGCTCTGGAAACACCATATATTTT; CDR3 protein: CASSLNGMQQGSGNTIYF
V gene: TRBV9; D gene: TRBD1; J gene: TRBJ1-2; clone size: NA; CDR3 DNA: TGTGCCAGCAGCATAACACAGGGGATCGAGTATGGCTACACCTTC; CDR3 protein: CASSITQGIEYGYTF
V gene: TRBV28; D gene: NA; J gene: TRBJ2-7; clone size: once; CDR3 DNA: TGTGCCAGCAGTGGGCTTTTGGTCGAGCAGTACTTC; CDR3 protein: CASSGLLVEQYF
V gene: TRBV29-1; D gene: TRBD1; J gene: TRBJ1-2; clone size: NA; CDR3 DNA: TGCAGCGTTACGACTCCCGGACAGGGAGGCTATGGCTACACCTTC; CDR3 protein: CSVTTPGQGGYGYTF
V gene: TRBV6-1; D gene: NA; J gene: TRBJ1-1; clone size: NA; CDR3 DNA: TGTGCCAGCAGTGAAGCCAGGGTAGGTGAAGCTTTCTTT; CDR3 protein: CASSEARVGEAFF
V gene: TRBV3-1/TRBV3-2; D gene: TRBD2; J gene: TRBJ2-1; clone size: NA; CDR3 DNA: TGTGCCAGCAGTTTCAGCGGGAGACTGTATGAGCAGTTCTTC; CDR3 protein: CASSFSGRLYEQFF
V gene: TRBV5-1; D gene: TRBD1; J gene: TRBJ2-1; clone size: NA; CDR3 DNA: TGCGCCAGCAGCTTGGGCCTGACAGGGGGCGTCTATGAGCAGTTCTTC; CDR3 protein: CASSLGLTGGVYEQFF
V gene: TRBV5-1; D gene: TRBD2; J gene: TRBJ2-5; clone size: NA; CDR3 DNA: TGCGCCAGCAGCCTGGGGACTAGCGGGAGCAGGGGGCAAGAGACCCAGTACTTC; CDR3 protein: CASSLGTSGSRGQETQYF
V gene: TRBV4-1; D gene: NA; J gene: TRBJ1-5; clone size: NA; CDR3 DNA: TGCGCCAGCAGCCAATCAGTCACACGGGGAGGCAATCAGCCCCAGCATTTT; CDR3 protein: CASSQSVTRGGNQPQHF
V gene: TRBV21-1; D gene: NA; J gene: TRBJ2-7; clone size: few; CDR3 DNA: TGTGCCAGCAGCAAAGCTAGGGGACTAGCGGGAGCTGTTGGTTTAAACTACGAGCAGTACTTC; CDR3 protein: CASSKARGLAGAVGLNYEQYF
V gene: TRBV19; D gene: NA; J gene: TRBJ2-7; clone size: NA; CDR3 DNA: TGTGCCAGTAGTATGGAGTATAGCAGCGAGCAGTACTTC; CDR3 protein: CASSMEYSSEQYF
V gene: TRBV5-1; D gene: NA; J gene: TRBJ1-4; clone size: NA; CDR3 DNA: TGCGCCAGCAGCAATACAGGGTGGGACGAAAAACTGTTTTTT; CDR3 protein: CASSNTGWDEKLFF
V gene: TRBV6-5; D gene: TRBD1; J gene: TRBJ1-5; clone size: NA; CDR3 DNA: TGTGCCAGCAGTTTAGGGACAGGAAGCAATCAGCCCCAGCATTTT; CDR3 protein: CASSLGTGSNQPQHF
V gene: TRBV4-1; D gene: TRBD1; J gene: TRBJ2-5; clone size: NA; CDR3 DNA: TGCGCCAGCAGCCCGACAGGGGGTCAGGAGACCCAGTACTTC; CDR3 protein: CASSPTGGQETQYF
V gene: TRBV7-3; D gene: NA; J gene: TRBJ2-1; clone size: NA; CDR3 DNA: TGTGCCAGCACCATAGCGGCGACCTCCTACAATGAGCAGTTCTTC; CDR3 protein: CASTIAATSYNEQFF
V gene: TRBV18; D gene: TRBD1; J gene: TRBJ1-6; clone size: few; CDR3 DNA: TGTGCCAGCTCTACCGGGACAGAACATTCAGCCCTCCACTTT; CDR3 protein: CASSTGTEHSALHF